This record looks at one T cell receptor (beta chain) sequence and its context. Its antigen is as yet unknown. This specimen belongs to a study of OX40 agonist ivuxolimab in advanced cancers. Some clones are missing from TCRdb's copy, which holds only in-frame ones; the method was immunoSEQ multiplex PCR. The profile shows some 74,000 clones, approximately 78% of them singletons. The V end lost 0 bases, the J end lost 6 bases, and 9 bases lay between the germline ends. The CDR3 has 15 amino acids. Looked up from germline, CDR1 is MGHRA and CDR2 is YSYEKL. The study, taken as a whole, reports: Fewer expanded clones were found on average in CD4+ than in CD8+ T cells.

This chain uses TRBV4-1 with TRBJ1-6; D might be TRBD1 (5 bases). The clonotype comes from an adult with an advanced solid tumor such as melanoma, head and neck, liver or kidney cancer. The sample here was CD4+ or CD8+ T cells sorted from blood, taken in a trial of the OX40 agonist ivuxolimab. CDR3 nucleotides: TGCGCCAGCAGCCAAGATATGGGGGTTAATTCACCCCTCCACTTT. As protein: CASSQDMGVNSPLHF.